The clone carrying this T cell receptor beta chain was observed a few times. What it binds is not known. The data stem from a study of glioma-infiltrating T cells. Study-wide results and caveats: Only very few CDR3 sequences appeared in both tissue and blood. Gliomas, especially low-grade, showed above-expected tissue-blood divergence; non-neoplastic patients showed below.

The iRepertoire nested amplicon-rescue multiplex PCR amplified TCR alpha and beta CDR3s from RNA. For one-step reverse transcription and amplification, roughly 95-450 ng of tissue mRNA or PBMC total RNA was used. TCRdb re-called the multiplex PCR reads with MiXCR, one entry per CDR3 protein. Of approximately 120,000 distinct CDR3 sequences listed, approximately 26% were seen once; the top ten hold just under 35%. The sequenced sample consisted of glioma tissue, nonneoplastic brain tissue, or PBMCs (not recorded which). The source is a human donor with low-grade glioma or glioblastoma, undergoing nonglioma brain surgery, or in good health (not recorded which).

The CDR3 sequence is CASSLGGGPGEQYF. CDR3 coding DNA: TGTGCCAGCAGCTTAGGCGGGGGACCGGGGGAGCAGTACTTC. The chain has TRBV7-9 and TRBJ2-7; TRBD2 matches 7 bases. J gave up 7 bases and V 1 base, and 7 bases lay outside the gene matches. Germline loops: CDR1 SEHNR, CDR2 FQNEAQ (reference sequence). This CDR3 is built from 14 residues.